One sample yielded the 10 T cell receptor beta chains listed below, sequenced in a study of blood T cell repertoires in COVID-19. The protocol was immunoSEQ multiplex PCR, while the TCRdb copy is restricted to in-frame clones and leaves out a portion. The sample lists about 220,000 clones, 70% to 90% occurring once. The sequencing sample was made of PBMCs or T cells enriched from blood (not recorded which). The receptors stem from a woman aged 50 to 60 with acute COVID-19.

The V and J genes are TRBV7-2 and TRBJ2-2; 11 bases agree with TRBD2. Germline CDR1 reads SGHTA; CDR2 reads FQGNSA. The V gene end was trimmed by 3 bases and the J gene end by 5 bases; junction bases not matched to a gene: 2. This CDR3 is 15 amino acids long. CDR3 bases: TGTGCCAGCAGCTTTAGCGGGAGGGGGACCGGGGAGCTGTTTTTT. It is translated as CASSFSGRGTGELFF.

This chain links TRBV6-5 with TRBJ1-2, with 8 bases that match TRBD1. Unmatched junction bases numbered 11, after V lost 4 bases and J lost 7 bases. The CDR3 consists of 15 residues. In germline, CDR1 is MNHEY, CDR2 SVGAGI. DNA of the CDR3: TGTGCCAGCAGTTCCACTTTGGACAGGGTCGCTGGCTACACCTTC. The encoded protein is CASSSTLDRVAGYTF.

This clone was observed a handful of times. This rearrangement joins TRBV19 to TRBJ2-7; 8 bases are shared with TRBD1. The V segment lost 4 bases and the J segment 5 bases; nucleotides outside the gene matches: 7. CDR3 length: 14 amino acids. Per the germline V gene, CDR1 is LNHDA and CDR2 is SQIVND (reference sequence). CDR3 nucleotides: TGTGCCAGTAGTAACCAGGGGGCCCCTCACGAGCAGTACTTC. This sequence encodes CASSNQGAPHEQYF.

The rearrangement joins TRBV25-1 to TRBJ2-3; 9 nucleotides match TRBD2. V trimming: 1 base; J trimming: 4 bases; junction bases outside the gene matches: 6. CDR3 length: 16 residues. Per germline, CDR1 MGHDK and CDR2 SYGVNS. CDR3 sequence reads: CASSEWGGRAPDTQYF. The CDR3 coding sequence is TGTGCCAGCAGTGAATGGGGCGGGAGGGCCCCAGATACGCAGTATTTT.

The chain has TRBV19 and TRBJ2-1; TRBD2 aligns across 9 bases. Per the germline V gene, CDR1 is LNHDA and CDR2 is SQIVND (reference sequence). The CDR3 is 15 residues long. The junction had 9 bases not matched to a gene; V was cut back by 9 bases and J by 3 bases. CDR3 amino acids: CASRYTSGHYNEQFF. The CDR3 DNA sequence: TGTGCCAGCCGGTATACTAGCGGGCACTACAATGAGCAGTTCTTC.

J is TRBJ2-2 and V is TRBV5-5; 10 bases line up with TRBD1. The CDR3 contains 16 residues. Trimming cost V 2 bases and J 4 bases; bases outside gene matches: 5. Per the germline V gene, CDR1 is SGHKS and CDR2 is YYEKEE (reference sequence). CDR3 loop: CASSFTTGGFTGELFF. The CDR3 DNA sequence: TGTGCCAGCAGCTTCACGACAGGGGGCTTCACCGGGGAGCTGTTTTTT.

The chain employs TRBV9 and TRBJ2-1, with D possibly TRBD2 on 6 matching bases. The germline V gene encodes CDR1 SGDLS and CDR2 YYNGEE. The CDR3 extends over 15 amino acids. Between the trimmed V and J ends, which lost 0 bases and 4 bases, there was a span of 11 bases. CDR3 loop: CASSVGGGVYNEQFF. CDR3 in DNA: TGTGCCAGCAGCGTAGGGGGCGGGGTATACAATGAGCAGTTCTTC.

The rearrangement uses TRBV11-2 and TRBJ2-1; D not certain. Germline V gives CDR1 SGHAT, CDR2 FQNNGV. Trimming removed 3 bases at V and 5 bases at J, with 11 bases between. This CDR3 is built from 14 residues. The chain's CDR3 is CASSFGSLNNEQFF. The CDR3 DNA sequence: TGTGCCAGCAGCTTCGGTAGCCTTAACAATGAGCAGTTCTTC.

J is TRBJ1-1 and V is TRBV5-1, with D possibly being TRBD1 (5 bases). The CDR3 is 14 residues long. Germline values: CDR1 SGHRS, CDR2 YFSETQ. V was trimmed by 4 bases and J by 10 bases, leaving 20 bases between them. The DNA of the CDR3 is TGCGCCAGCAGCAGCGACACTACCACCGGGGGAGCTTTCTTT. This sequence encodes CASSSDTTTGGAFF.

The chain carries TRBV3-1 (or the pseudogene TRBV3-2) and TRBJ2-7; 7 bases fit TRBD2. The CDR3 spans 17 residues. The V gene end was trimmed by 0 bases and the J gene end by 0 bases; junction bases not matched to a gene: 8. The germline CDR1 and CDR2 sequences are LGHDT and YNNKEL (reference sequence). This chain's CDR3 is CASSQETGTIFSYEQYF. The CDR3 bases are TGTGCCAGCAGCCAAGAAACCGGGACTATCTTCTCCTACGAGCAGTACTTC.